The T cell receptor beta chain described here comes from a study of T cell responses to AZD1222 COVID-19 vaccine. This CDR3 comprises 20 residues. V was clipped by 5 bases and J by 2 bases; unmatched bases: 13. Per germline, CDR1 LNHDA and CDR2 SQIVND (reference sequence). Sequenced by immunoSEQ multiplex PCR; TCRdb stores in-frame clones only, minus some. The top ten clones hold 4% to 5.5% of a sample with approximately 120,000 clones, approximately 87% of them seen once. The sequence came from an adult who received the AZD1222 COVID-19 vaccine. The sample in question was peripheral blood, obtained 28 days after the second AZD1222 dose. The chain carries TRBV19 and TRBJ2-2; TRBD2 matches 14 bases. The CDR3 loop reads CASSRTGPTSGRGNTGELFF. CDR3 nucleotides: TGTGCCAGTAGTCGGACAGGGCCGACTAGCGGGAGGGGAAACACCGGGGAGCTGTTTTTT.